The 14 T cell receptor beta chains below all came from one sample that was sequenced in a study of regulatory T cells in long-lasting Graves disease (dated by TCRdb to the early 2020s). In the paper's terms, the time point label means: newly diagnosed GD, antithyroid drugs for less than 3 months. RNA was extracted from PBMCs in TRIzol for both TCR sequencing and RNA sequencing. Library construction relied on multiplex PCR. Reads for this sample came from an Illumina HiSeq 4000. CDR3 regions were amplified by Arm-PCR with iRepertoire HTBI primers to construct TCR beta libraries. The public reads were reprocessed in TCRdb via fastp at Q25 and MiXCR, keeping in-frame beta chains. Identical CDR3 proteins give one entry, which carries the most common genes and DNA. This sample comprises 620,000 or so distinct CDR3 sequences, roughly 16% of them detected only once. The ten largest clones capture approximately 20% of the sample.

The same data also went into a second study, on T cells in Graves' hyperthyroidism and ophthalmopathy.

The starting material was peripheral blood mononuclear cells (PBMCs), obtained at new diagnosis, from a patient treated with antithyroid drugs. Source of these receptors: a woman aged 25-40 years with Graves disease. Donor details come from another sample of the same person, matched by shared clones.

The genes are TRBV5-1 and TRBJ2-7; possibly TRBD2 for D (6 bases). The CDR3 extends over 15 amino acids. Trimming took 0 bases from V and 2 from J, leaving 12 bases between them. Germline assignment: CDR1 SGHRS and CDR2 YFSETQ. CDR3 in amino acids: CASSLAGGEAYEQYF. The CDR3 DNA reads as TGCGCCAGCAGCTTGGCGGGCGGGGAGGCCTACGAGCAGTACTTC.

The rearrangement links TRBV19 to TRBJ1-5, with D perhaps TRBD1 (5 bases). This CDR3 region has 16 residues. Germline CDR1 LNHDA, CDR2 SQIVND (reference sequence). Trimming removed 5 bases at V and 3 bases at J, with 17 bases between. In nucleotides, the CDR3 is TGTGCCAGTAGTCAGACAGCGTATGGGCCCAATCAGCCCCAGCATTTT. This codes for CASSQTAYGPNQPQHF.

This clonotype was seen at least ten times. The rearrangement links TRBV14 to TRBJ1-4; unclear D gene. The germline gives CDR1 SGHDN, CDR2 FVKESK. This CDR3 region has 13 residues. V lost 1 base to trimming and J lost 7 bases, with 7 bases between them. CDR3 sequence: CASSQGLGEKLFF. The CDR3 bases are TGTGCCAGCAGCCAAGGACTCGGTGAAAAACTGTTTTTT.

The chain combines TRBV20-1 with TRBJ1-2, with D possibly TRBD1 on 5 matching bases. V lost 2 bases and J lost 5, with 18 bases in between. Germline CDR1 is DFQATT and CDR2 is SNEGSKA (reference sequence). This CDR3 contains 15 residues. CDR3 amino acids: CSARPSSRVSYGYTF. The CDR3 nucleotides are TGCAGTGCTAGACCCTCCTCCAGGGTATCTTATGGCTACACCTTC.

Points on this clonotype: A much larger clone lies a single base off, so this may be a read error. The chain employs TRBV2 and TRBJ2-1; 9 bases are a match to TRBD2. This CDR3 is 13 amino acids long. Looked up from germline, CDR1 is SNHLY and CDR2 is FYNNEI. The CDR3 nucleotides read TGTGCCACACAGCGGGAGGCTAGTAATGAGCGGTTCTTC. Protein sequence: CATQREASNERFF.

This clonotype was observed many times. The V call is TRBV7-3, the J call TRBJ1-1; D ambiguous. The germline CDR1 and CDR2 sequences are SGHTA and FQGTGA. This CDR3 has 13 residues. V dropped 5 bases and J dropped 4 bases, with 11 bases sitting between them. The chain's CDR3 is CASSRWAGTEAFF. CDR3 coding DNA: TGTGCCAGCAGCCGGTGGGCCGGCACTGAAGCTTTCTTT.

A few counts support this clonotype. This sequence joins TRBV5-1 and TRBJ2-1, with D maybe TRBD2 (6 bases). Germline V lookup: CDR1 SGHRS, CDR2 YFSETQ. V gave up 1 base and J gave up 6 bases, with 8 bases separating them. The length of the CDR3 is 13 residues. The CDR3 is CASSLQTSNEQFF. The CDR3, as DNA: TGCGCCAGCAGCTTGCAGACTAGCAATGAGCAGTTCTTC.

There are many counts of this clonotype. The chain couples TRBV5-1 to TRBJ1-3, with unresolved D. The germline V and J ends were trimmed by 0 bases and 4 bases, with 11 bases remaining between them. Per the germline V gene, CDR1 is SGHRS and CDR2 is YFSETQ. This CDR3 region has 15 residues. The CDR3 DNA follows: TGCGCCAGCAGCTTGGACATCGCCGTAGGAAACACCATATATTTT. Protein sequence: CASSLDIAVGNTIYF.

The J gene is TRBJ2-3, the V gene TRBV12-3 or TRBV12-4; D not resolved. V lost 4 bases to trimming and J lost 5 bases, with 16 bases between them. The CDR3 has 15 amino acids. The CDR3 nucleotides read TGTGCCAGCAGTTATCCTTTGGGATACGGAGATACGCAGTATTTT. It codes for CASSYPLGYGDTQYF.

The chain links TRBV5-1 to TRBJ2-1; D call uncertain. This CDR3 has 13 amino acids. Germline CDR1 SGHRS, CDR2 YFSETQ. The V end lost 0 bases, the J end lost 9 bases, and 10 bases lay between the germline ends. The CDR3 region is CASSLETLREQFF. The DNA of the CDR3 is TGCGCCAGCAGCTTGGAGACTCTTCGTGAGCAGTTCTTC. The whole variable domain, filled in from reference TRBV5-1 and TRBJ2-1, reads KAGVTQTPRYLIKTRGQQVTLSCSPISGHRSVSWYQQTPGQGLQFLFEYFSETQRNKGNFPGRFSGRQFSNSRSEMNVSTLELGDSALYLCASSLETLREQFFGPGTRLTVL.

The CDR3 bases are TGCGCCAGCAGCCCCCGGCCCGGGGAGCGAGAGACCCAGTACTTC. Amino acid sequence: CASSPRPGERETQYF. The chain employs TRBV5-1 and TRBJ2-3, with a possible D match to TRBD2 (5 bases). The J call may not be correct, given that the DNA end is closer to TRBJ2-5. The germline gives CDR1 SGHRS, CDR2 YFSETQ. This CDR3 region has 15 residues.

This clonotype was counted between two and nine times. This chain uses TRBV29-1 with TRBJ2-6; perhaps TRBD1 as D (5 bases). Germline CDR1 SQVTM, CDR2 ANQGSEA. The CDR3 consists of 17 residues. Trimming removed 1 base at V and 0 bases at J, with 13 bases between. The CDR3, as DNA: TGCAGCGTTGAAGGGGGTCAGGGTCGCTCTGGGGCCAACGTCCTGACTTTC. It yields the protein CSVEGGQGRSGANVLTF.

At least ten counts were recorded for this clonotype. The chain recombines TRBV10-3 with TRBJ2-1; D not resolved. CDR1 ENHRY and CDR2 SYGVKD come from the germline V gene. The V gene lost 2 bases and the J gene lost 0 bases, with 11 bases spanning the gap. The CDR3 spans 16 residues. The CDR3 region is CAISERVGSSYNEQFF. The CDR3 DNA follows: TGTGCCATCAGTGAGCGTGTGGGAAGCTCCTACAATGAGCAGTTCTTC.

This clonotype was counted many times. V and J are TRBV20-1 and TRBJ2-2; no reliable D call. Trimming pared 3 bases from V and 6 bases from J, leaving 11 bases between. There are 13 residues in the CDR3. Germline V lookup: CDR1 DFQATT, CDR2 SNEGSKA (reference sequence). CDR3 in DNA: TGCAGTGCTAGCGGATTCAAGGCCGGGGAGCTGTTTTTT. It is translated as CSASGFKAGELFF.